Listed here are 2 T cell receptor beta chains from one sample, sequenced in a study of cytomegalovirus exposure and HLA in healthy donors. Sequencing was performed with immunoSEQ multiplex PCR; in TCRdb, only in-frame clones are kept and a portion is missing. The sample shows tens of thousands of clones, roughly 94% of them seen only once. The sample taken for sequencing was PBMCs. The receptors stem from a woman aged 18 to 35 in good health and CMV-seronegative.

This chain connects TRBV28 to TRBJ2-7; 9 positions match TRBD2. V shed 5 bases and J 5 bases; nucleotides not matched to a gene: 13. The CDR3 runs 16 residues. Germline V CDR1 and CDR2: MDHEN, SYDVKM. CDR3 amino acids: CASSIPQSRGGDEQYF. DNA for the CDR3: TGTGCCAGCAGTATCCCCCAGTCGCGGGGGGGCGACGAGCAGTACTTC.

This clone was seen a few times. CDR3 protein: CASSLAGKSYGYTF. DNA for the CDR3: TGTGCCAGCAGCTTAGCAGGGAAGAGCTATGGCTACACCTTC. The rearrangement uses TRBV7-3 and TRBJ1-2; D perhaps matches TRBD1 (5 bases). The germline V gene has CDR1 SGHTA and CDR2 FQGTGA. The V end lost 2 bases, the J end lost 4 bases, and 11 bases lay between the germline ends. CDR3 length equals 14 residues.